Here is one T cell receptor beta chain with its context. This clonotype has ten or more counts. The specificity of this receptor is unknown. The input lacks base qualities; no much larger clone sits a single base away. The entry originates in a study of molecular identifiers for immune sequencing clone quantification (dated by TCRdb to between 2018 and 2020). For context, the study as a whole: For a replicate experiment, RNA from roughly 20,000 or 100,000 naive CD8 T cells was divided into five aliquots, and four of the five aliquots were sequenced. The study was a methods study using CD8 T cells to benchmark molecular-identifier clustering-based TCR repertoire sequencing (MIDCIRS) and TCR RNA copy counting. Here is what the overall study found, with its caveats: The naive libraries included spiked-in Jurkat TCR RNA (roughly nine copies' worth), and this Jurkat TCR RNA is not part of the donor repertoire. In CMV-specific effector cells, clones with more than 20 RNA copies accounted for over 98% of molecules, whereas in naive cells such clones accounted for under 1%. Highly expanded clone sizes could be underestimated because identical TCR molecules may share a barcode. Spiked-in Jurkat TCR RNA equal to a single cell's worth was reported to be detectable even within one million naive CD8 T cells. Without barcode sub-clustering, chimeric consensus sequences inflated TCR diversity; chimeras reached as high as 47%. Modeling estimated around 3 recovered TCR RNA copies per cell, compared with about 10 by digital PCR, which implies about 30% capture efficiency.

Library preparation used PCR. Sequencing instrument: Illumina HiSeq 4000. Bulk TCR libraries were prepared as previously described, using TCR primers listed in Table S5. Total RNA was purified with the Qiagen AllPrep DNA/RNA kit. Before analysis, reads from multiple sequencing runs of one library were combined. Processing in the source paper ran as follows. Reads were retained only if their TCR constant sequence matched exactly, and those retained reads were trimmed to 150 nt and grouped according to their 12-nt molecular barcodes. Reads within each barcode group were sub-clustered using a 15% Levenshtein threshold, and quality-weighted consensus sequences were constructed for each RNA molecule. Non-functional sequences were excluded, and lower-count sequences lying one edit away from another sequence were also excluded. Based on a fit of two negative binomial distributions, barcode sub-clusters having less than 20% of the maximum read count were discarded. TCRdb itself trimmed the public reads at Q25 with fastp, ran MiXCR and retained productive beta chains. Entries are consolidated by CDR3 protein sequence, retaining the most common genes and DNA. TCRdb, rather than the study authors, made the V and J calls. The sample includes 300,000 to 400,000 distinct CDR3 sequences, with about a fifth observed a single time. The ten largest account for more than 0.8% of the sample.

Here V drops 4 bases and J drops 0 bases, and the junction holds 7 bases not matched to any gene. The CDR3 measures 19 amino acids from cysteine to phenylalanine. Only the CDR3 DNA stays, 57 bases, in frame from base 1. The germline V gene (reference sequence) yields SEHNR for CDR1 and FQNEAQ for CDR2. Naive CD8 T cell libraries were made from 20,000 to 1,000,000 sorted cells using 10%, 30% or 50% of purified RNA. Naive CD8 T cells were FACS-sorted as CD8+CD4-CCR7+CD45RA+ on a BD FACSAria II into RLT Plus buffer. To test detection sensitivity, Jurkat RNA equal to ten TCR copies was added to samples of about 19,000-1,100,000 naive CD8 T cells. Enrichment of CD8 T cells was performed with RosetteSep CD8+ T Cell Enrichment Cocktail and Ficoll-Paque, after which ACK red cell lysis was carried out.

The TCR originated in a human donor in good health. Some libraries in this study had Jurkat cell RNA spiked in. Sequenced input: naive CD8+ T cells from blood, with Jurkat cell RNA spiked in. The cell subset or site label corresponds to: FACS-sorted CD8+CD4-CCR7+CD45RA+ naive T cells. The rearrangement combines TRBV7-9 with TRBJ2-2; a stretch of 14 junction bases matches TRBD2. The DNA sequence follows: TGTGCCAGCAGCTCCCCCAGGGGACTAGCGGGGGCGAACACCGGGGAGCTGTTTTTT. Its protein reads: CASSSPRGLAGANTGELFF.